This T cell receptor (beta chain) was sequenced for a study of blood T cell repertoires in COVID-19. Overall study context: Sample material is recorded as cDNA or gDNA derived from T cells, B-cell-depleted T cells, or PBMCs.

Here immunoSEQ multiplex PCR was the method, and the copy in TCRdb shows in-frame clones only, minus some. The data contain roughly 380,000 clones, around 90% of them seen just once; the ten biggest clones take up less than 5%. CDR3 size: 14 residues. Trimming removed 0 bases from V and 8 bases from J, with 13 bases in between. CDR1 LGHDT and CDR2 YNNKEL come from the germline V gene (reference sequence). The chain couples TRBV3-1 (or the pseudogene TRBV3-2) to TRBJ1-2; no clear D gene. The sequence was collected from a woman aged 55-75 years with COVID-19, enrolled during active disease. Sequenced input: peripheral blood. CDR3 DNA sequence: TGTGCCAGCAGCCAAGAACAGCTACTTGGGGGCTACACCTTC. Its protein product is CASSQEQLLGGYTF.